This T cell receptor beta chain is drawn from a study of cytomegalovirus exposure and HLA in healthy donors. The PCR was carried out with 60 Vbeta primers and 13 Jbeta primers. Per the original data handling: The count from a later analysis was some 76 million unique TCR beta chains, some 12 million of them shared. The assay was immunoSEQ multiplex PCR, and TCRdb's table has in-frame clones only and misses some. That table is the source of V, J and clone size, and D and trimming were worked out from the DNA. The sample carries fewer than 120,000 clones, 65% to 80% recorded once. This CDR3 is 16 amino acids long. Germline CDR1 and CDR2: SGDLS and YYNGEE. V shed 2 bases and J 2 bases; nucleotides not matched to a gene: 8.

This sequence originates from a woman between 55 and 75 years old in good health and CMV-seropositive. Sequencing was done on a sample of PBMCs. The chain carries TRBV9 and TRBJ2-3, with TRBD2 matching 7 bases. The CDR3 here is CASSVPTSKDTDTQYF. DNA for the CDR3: TGTGCCAGCAGCGTCCCGACTAGCAAAGACACAGATACGCAGTATTTT.